This is a list of T cell receptor beta chains from one sample in a study of blood T cell repertoires in COVID-19. Clones were read by immunoSEQ multiplex PCR, and TCRdb kept only the in-frame ones, dropping some. The sample gives about 83,000 clones, roughly 85% of which show up once; more than 4.5% is in the top ten. The sequenced sample was peripheral blood. These receptors were collected from a man in his 60s with acute or convalescent COVID-19. The CDR3 runs from the conserved cysteine through the conserved F or W. A D gene is named only where the DNA matches it firmly. A clone size is listed for some rows: how often the clone was seen (once, few, many), or a class if it is expanded.

>TRBV16|.|14|TRBD1|TRBJ1-5
CASSQTGEKQPQHF
TGTGCCAGCAGCCAAACAGGGGAGAAACAGCCCCAGCATTTT
>TRBV9|.|18|TRBD2|TRBJ2-1
CASSVGRERGGGNNEQFF
TGTGCCAGCAGCGTAGGAAGGGAGCGGGGGGGCGGTAACAATGAGCAGTTCTTC
>TRBV4-2|.|13|.|TRBJ1-5
CASSQEPDQPQHF
TGTGCCAGCAGCCAAGAGCCAGATCAGCCCCAGCATTTT
>TRBV11-2|.|14|.|TRBJ2-7
CASSLDPGGREQYF
TGTGCCAGCAGCTTAGATCCCGGAGGGCGCGAGCAGTACTTC
>TRBV9|.|12|.|TRBJ1-2
CASSVGGGGYTF
TGTGCCAGCAGCGTAGGGGGAGGTGGCTACACCTTC
>TRBV19|.|19|TRBD1|TRBJ1-4
CASSIHRGLTLATNEKLFF
TGTGCCAGTAGTATTCACAGGGGGCTGACCCTTGCAACTAATGAAAAACTGTTTTTT
>TRBV4-3|once|16|.|TRBJ2-1
CASSQLSGSTYNEQFF
TGCGCCAGCAGCCAGCTCTCGGGGAGCACCTACAATGAGCAGTTCTTC
>TRBV4-3|.|20|.|TRBJ2-1
CASSQDLYFTGSGSYNEQFF
TGCGCCAGCAGCCAAGATCTTTATTTTACCGGGAGCGGATCCTACAATGAGCAGTTCTTC
>TRBV5-6|.|15|TRBD2|TRBJ2-3
CASRERGKTTDTQYF
TGTGCCAGCCGAGAGCGGGGGAAAACGACAGATACGCAGTATTTT
>TRBV4-3|.|15|.|TRBJ1-1
CASSSGDRWGTEAFF
TGCGCCAGCAGCAGCGGAGACAGGTGGGGGACTGAAGCTTTCTTT
>TRBV5-6|.|14|.|TRBJ1-6
CASSPRGLNSPLHF
TGTGCCAGCAGCCCCCGAGGACTAAATTCACCCCTCCACTTT
>TRBV6-5|.|16|.|TRBJ2-3
CASSYEGVVGTDTQYF
TGTGCCAGCAGTTACGAGGGGGTTGTGGGCACAGATACGCAGTATTTT
>TRBV3-1/TRBV3-2|.|13|TRBD1|TRBJ2-1
CASSRDRGYEQFF
TGTGCCAGCAGCCGGGACAGGGGGTATGAGCAGTTCTTC
>TRBV7-2|.|15|TRBD1|TRBJ1-2
CASSRGTGGNYGYTF
TGTGCCAGCAGCCGGGGGACAGGGGGGAACTATGGCTACACCTTC
>TRBV7-8|.|15|.|TRBJ1-5
CASSFKEGGNQPQHF
TGTGCCAGCAGCTTTAAGGAGGGTGGCAATCAGCCCCAGCATTTT
>TRBV7-2|many|12|.|TRBJ2-7
CASSLATGEQYF
TGTGCCAGCAGCTTAGCCACTGGTGAGCAGTACTTC
>TRBV19|.|14|.|TRBJ1-1
CASSMTAKNTEAFF
TGTGCCAGTAGTATGACAGCTAAGAACACTGAAGCTTTCTTT
>TRBV6-2/TRBV6-3|.|19|.|TRBJ2-7
CASSKDADRVSNTNYEQYF
TGTGCCAGCAGTAAGGACGCGGACAGAGTTTCAAATACCAACTACGAGCAGTACTTC
>TRBV5-6|.|15|TRBD2|TRBJ2-1
CASRAGLAGFDEQFF
TGTGCCAGCAGAGCTGGACTAGCGGGGTTCGATGAGCAGTTCTTC
>TRBV19|.|16|TRBD1|TRBJ1-6
CASSISRGQGNSPLHF
TGTGCCAGTAGTATCAGTCGGGGACAGGGAAATTCACCCCTCCACTTT
>TRBV6-4|.|16|.|TRBJ1-3
CASREEVPGDRNTIYF
TGTGCCTCCCGGGAAGAGGTCCCAGGGGATAGAAACACCATATATTTT
>TRBV9|once|13|TRBD1|TRBJ1-1
CASSVDRATEAFF
TGTGCCAGCAGCGTCGACAGGGCCACTGAAGCTTTCTTT
>TRBV30|few|14|TRBD1|TRBJ2-5
CAWSVTGVVETQYF
TGTGCCTGGAGTGTAACAGGGGTGGTGGAGACCCAGTACTTC
>TRBV18|many|15|.|TRBJ1-4
CASSLSQGPGEKLFF
TGTGCCAGCTCTCTTTCTCAGGGGCCTGGCGAAAAACTGTTTTTT
>TRBV10-2|few|15|TRBD1|TRBJ1-2
CASSEPQGANYGYTF
TGCGCCAGCAGTGAGCCTCAGGGGGCGAACTATGGCTACACCTTC
>TRBV10-1|few|15|.|TRBJ1-6
CASSEFTGGNSPLHF
TGCGCCAGCAGTGAGTTCACAGGTGGAAATTCACCCCTCCACTTT
>TRBV6-5|.|13|TRBD1|TRBJ1-2
CASRTGLNYGYTF
TGTGCCAGCAGGACAGGGCTGAACTATGGCTACACCTTC
>TRBV5-6|.|13|.|TRBJ1-1
CASSLRGSTEAFF
TGTGCCAGCAGCTTGCGAGGTAGCACTGAAGCTTTCTTT
>TRBV11-2|.|13|.|TRBJ1-3
CASRVSSGNTIYF
TGTGCCAGCAGAGTCAGCTCTGGAAACACCATATATTTT
>TRBV29-1|.|14|TRBD1|TRBJ2-3
CSASDRVRTDTQYF
TGCAGCGCTTCGGACAGGGTCCGGACAGATACGCAGTATTTT
>TRBV5-1|.|16|TRBD1|TRBJ1-1
CASSPPGAGGYTEAFF
TGCGCCAGCAGCCCCCCTGGGGCAGGGGGGTACACTGAAGCTTTCTTT
>TRBV3-1/TRBV3-2|.|13|.|TRBJ1-2
CASSQGTSGGYTF
TGTGCCAGCAGCCAAGGGACTTCTGGGGGCTACACCTTC
>TRBV5-1|.|16|TRBD1|TRBJ1-1
CASSSPGTGAYTEAFF
TGCGCCAGCAGCTCTCCCGGGACAGGGGCATACACTGAAGCTTTCTTT
>TRBV10-3|.|12|TRBD1|TRBJ1-1
CAGRGADTEAFF
TGTGCCGGCAGGGGGGCGGACACTGAAGCTTTCTTT
>TRBV10-2|.|11|.|TRBJ1-1
CASSRGTEAFF
TGCGCCAGCAGCAGGGGCACTGAAGCTTTCTTT
>TRBV3-1/TRBV3-2|few|14|.|TRBJ1-1
CASSRTEMNTEAFF
TGTGCCAGCAGCCGGACAGAAATGAACACTGAAGCTTTCTTT
>TRBV9|.|14|TRBD2|TRBJ2-3
CASSERGAADTQYF
TGTGCCAGCAGCGAGCGGGGGGCCGCAGATACGCAGTATTTT
>TRBV27|.|15|.|TRBJ1-1
CASSFIGDEGTEAFF
TGTGCCAGCAGTTTCATTGGGGATGAGGGCACTGAAGCTTTCTTT
>TRBV2|once|16|TRBD2|TRBJ2-1
CASSDYSGTSPHEQFF
TGTGCCAGCAGTGATTACTCCGGGACTAGTCCCCATGAGCAGTTCTTC
>TRBV19|.|15|TRBD1|TRBJ1-6
CASSDTGTGRSPLHF
TGTGCCAGTAGTGACACCGGGACAGGGAGATCACCCCTCCACTTT
>TRBV2|.|15|.|TRBJ1-2
CASSERVSGLGGYTF
TGTGCCAGCAGTGAAAGGGTCAGTGGACTCGGGGGCTACACCTTC
>TRBV14|.|16|TRBD2|TRBJ2-3
CASSPWTSGHTDTQYF
TGTGCCAGCAGCCCCTGGACTAGCGGACACACAGATACGCAGTATTTT
>TRBV18|few|15|TRBD1|TRBJ1-1
CASSPAPGQTTEAFF
TGTGCCAGCTCACCCGCCCCGGGACAGACCACTGAAGCTTTCTTT
>TRBV19|.|15|TRBD1|TRBJ1-4
CASPLYRDRNEKLFF
TGTGCCAGCCCGTTATACCGGGACAGGAATGAAAAACTGTTTTTT
>TRBV9|.|14|.|TRBJ1-4
CASSVDAAQEKLFF
TGTGCCAGCAGCGTAGACGCCGCACAGGAAAAACTGTTTTTT
>TRBV12-3/TRBV12-4|.|13|.|TRBJ2-7
CASSRTDSYEQYF
TGTGCCAGCAGTCGGACAGACTCCTACGAGCAGTACTTC
>TRBV20-1|.|13|.|TRBJ1-3
CSASGQSGNTIYF
TGCAGTGCTAGTGGGCAGTCTGGAAACACCATATATTTT
>TRBV5-1|once|15|TRBD1|TRBJ2-2
CASSLEGGLTGELFF
TGCGCCAGCAGCTTGGAAGGGGGCCTCACCGGGGAGCTGTTTTTT
>TRBV5-6|once|15|.|TRBJ1-5
CASSYRIGGNQPQHF
TGTGCCAGCAGCTACCGTATCGGGGGCAATCAGCCCCAGCATTTT
>TRBV11-2|few|17|TRBD1|TRBJ2-2
CASSPRRGQGNTGELFF
TGTGCCAGCAGCCCGCGCAGGGGGCAGGGCAACACCGGGGAGCTGTTTTTT
>TRBV4-3|.|14|.|TRBJ1-2
CASSQGAGGNGYTF
TGCGCCAGCAGCCAAGGGGCAGGTGGAAATGGCTACACCTTC